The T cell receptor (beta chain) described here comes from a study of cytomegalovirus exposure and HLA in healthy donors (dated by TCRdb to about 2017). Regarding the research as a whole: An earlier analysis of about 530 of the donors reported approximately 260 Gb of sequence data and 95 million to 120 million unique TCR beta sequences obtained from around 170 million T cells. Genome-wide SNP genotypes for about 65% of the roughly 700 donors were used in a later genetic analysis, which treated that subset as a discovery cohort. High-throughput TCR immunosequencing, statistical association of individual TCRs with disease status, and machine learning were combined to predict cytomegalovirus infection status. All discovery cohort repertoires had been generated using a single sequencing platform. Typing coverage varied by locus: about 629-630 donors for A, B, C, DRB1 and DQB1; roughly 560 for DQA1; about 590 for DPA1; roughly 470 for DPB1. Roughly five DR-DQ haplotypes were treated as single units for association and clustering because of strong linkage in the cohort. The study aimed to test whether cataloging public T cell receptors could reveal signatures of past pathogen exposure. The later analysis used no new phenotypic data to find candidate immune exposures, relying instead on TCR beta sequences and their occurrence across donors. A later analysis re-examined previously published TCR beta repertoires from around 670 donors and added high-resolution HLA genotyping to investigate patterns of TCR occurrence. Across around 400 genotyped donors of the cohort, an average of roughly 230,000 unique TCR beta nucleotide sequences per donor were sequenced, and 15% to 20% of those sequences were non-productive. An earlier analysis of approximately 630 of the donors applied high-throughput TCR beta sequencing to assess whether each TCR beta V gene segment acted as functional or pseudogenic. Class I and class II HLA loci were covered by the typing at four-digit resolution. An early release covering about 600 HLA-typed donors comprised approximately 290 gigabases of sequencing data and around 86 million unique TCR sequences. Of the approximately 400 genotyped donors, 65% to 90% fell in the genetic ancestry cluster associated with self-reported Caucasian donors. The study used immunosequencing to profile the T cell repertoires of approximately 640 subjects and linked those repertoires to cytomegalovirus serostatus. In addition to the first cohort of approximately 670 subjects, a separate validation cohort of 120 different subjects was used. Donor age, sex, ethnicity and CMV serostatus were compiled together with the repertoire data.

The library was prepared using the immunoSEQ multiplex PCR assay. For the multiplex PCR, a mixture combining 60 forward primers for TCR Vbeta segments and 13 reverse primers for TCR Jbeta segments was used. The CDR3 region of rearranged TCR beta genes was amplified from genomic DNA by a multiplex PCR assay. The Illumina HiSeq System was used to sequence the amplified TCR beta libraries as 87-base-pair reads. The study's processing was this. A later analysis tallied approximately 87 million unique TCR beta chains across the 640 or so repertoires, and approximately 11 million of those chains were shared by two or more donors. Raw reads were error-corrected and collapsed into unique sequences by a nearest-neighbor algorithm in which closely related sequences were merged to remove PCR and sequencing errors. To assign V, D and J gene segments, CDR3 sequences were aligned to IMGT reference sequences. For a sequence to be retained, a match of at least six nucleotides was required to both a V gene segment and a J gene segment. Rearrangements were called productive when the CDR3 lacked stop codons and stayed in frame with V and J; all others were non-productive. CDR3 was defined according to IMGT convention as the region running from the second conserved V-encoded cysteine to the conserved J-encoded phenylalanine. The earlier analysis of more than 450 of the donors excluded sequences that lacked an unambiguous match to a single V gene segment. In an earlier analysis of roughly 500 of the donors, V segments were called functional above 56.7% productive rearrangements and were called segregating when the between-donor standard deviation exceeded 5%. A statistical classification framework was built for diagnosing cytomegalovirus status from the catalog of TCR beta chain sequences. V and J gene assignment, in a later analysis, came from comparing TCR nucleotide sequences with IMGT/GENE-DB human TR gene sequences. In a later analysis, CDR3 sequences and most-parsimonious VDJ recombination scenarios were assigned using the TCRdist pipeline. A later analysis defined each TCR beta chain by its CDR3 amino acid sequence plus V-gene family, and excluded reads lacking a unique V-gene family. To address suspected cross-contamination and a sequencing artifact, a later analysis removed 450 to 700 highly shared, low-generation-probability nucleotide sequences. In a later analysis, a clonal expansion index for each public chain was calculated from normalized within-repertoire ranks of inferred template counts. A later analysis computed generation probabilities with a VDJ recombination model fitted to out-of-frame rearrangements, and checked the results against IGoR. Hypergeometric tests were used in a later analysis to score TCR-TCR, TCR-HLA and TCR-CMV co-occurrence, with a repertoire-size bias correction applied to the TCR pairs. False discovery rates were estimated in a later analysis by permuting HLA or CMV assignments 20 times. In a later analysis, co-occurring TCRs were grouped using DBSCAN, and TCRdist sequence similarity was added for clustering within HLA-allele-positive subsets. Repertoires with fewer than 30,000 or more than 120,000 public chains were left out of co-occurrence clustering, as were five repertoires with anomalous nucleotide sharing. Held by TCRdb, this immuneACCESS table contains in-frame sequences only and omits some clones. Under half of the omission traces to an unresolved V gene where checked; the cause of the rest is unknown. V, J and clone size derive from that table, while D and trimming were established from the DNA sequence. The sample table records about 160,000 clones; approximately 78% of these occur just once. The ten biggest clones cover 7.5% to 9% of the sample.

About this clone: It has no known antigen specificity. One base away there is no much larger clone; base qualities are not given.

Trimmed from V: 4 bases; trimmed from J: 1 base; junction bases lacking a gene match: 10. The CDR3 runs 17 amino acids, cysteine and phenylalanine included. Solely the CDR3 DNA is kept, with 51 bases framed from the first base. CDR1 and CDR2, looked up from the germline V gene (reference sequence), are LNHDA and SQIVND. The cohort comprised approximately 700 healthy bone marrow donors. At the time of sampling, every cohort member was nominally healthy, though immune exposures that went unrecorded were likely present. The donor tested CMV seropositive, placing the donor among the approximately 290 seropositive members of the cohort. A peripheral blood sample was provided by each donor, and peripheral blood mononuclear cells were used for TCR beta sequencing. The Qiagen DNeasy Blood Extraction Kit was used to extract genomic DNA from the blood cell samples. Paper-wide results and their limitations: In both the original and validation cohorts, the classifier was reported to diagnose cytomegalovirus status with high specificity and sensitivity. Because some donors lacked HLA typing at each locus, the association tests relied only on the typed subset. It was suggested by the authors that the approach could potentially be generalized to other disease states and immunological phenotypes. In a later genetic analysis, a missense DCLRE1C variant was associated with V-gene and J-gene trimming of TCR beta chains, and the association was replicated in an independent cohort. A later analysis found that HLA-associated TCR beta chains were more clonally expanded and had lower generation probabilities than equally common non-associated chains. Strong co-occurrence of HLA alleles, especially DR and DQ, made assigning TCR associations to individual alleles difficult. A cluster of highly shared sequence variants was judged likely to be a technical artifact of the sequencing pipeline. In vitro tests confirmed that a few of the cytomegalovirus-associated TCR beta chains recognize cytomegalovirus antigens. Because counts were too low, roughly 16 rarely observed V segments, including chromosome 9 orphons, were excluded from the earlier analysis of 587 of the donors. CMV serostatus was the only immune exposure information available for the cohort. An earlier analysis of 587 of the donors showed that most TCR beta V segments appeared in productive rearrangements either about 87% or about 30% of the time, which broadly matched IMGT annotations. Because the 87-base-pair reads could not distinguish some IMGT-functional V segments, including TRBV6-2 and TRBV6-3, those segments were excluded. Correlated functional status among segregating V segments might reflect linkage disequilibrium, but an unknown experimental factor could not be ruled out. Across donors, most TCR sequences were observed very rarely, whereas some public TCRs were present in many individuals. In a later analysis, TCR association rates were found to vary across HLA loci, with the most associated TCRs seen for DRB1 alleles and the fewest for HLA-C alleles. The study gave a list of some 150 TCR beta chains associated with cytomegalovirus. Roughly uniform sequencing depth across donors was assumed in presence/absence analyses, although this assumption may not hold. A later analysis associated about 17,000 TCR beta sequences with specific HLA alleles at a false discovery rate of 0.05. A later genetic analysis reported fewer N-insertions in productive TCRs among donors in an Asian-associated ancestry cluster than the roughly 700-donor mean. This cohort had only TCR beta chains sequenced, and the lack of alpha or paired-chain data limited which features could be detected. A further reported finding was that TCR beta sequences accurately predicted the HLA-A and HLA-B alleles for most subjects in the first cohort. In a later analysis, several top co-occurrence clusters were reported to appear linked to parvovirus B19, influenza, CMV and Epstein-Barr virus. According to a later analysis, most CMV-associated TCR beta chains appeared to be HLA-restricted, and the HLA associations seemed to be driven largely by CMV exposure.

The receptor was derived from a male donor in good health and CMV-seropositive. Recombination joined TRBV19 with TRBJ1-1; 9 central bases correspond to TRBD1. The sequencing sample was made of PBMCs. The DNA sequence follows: TGTGCCAGTAGTAATCCGGGACAGGGTCTGAGGAACACTGAAGCTTTCTTT. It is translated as CASSNPGQGLRNTEAFF. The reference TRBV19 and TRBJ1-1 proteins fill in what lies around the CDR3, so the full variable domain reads DGGITQSPKYLFRKEGQNVTLSCEQNLNHDAMYWYRQDPGQGLRLIYYSQIVNDFQKGDIAEGYSVSREKKESFPLTVTSAQKNPTAFYLCASSNPGQGLRNTEAFFGQGTRLTVV.